One sample yielded the 10 T cell receptor beta chains listed below, sequenced in a study of early T cells in non-severe SARS-CoV-2 infection. A single record per CDR3 protein comes from TCRdb applying MiXCR to the 5' RACE reads. The table lists about 26,000 distinct CDR3 sequences, approximately 4% of them singletons. Material for sequencing was whole blood. The origin of the receptors is an adult who was a healthcare worker with PCR-confirmed SARS-CoV-2 infection or an uninfected control (not recorded which).

This clonotype appeared a few times. This rearrangement joins TRBV6-5 to TRBJ2-7, with D tentatively TRBD2 (5 bases). V gave up 0 bases and J gave up 6 bases, with 9 bases separating them. CDR1 is MNHEY and CDR2 is SVGAGI in the germline V gene. This CDR3 has 13 residues. CDR3 region: CASSYSDAGEQYF. The CDR3 DNA reads as TGTGCCAGCAGTTACTCGGATGCGGGCGAGCAGTACTTC.

This clonotype was found many times. The genes are TRBV18 and TRBJ1-4; D ambiguous. Germline V gene lookup returns CDR1 KGHSH and CDR2 LQKENI. The CDR3 sequence is 13 residues long. V lost 2 bases and J lost 4, with 5 bases in between. CDR3 region: CASSPNINEKLFF. As DNA, the CDR3 is TGTGCCAGCTCACCAAACATTAATGAAAAACTGTTTTTT. Variable domain in full (rest from reference TRBV18 and TRBJ1-4): NAGVMQNPRHLVRRRGQEARLRCSPMKGHSHVYWYRQLPEEGLKFMVYLQKENIIDESGMPKERFSAEFPKEGPSILRIQQVVRGDSAAYFCASSPNINEKLFFGSGTQLSVL.

In its sample, this clonotype was seen many times. The rearrangement joins TRBV6-1 to TRBJ2-3; 9 positions match TRBD2. The CDR3 is 14 residues long. Trimming took 5 bases from V and 7 from J; bases not matched to a gene: 7. Germline values: CDR1 MNHNS, CDR2 SASEGT. CDR3 in DNA: TGTGCCAGCAGTTCCGGGACTAGCTCTTATACGCAGTATTTT. This translates into CASSSGTSSYTQYF.

Regarding this clonotype: Just one base apart from a much larger clone, this may be a read error. V and J are TRBV12-3 or TRBV12-4 and TRBJ2-1; possibly TRBD2 for D (5 bases). The V end was cut by 0 bases, the J end by 4 bases, with 13 bases between. CDR3 length: 16 amino acids. The CDR3 sequence: CASSLAPTGIYNEQFF. CDR3 DNA: TGTGCCAGCAGTTTAGCCCCGACGGGGATATACAATGAGCAGTTCTTC.

This clonotype was counted many times. The V gene is TRBV4-2, the J gene TRBJ2-7; D gene ambiguous. V lost 0 bases, J lost 1 base, and 16 bases lay in between. CDR1 and CDR2 (germline): LGHNA, YNFKEQ. CDR3 length: 17 amino acids. CDR3 in DNA: TGTGCCAGCAGCCAAGAAGTGAGCCACCCGAGGTCCTACGAGCAGTACTTC. Its translation is CASSQEVSHPRSYEQYF.

This clonotype showed up many times. This chain links TRBV20-1 with TRBJ2-3, with 10 bases lining up with TRBD2. Trimming at V came to 6 bases and at J to 0 bases, leaving 6 bases not matched to a gene. The CDR3 sequence is 15 residues long. Germline CDR1 and CDR2: DFQATT and SNEGSKA (reference sequence). The CDR3 coding sequence is TGCAGTGCCCCAGGGACTAGCGATAGCACAGATACGCAGTATTTT. It yields the protein CSAPGTSDSTDTQYF.

This clonotype was observed at least ten times. V usage is TRBV10-3 and J usage is TRBJ2-6; possibly TRBD2 for D (5 bases). CDR1 and CDR2 (germline): ENHRY, SYGVKD. CDR3 length: 18 residues. Trimming shortened V by 0 bases and J by 3 bases, and 15 bases separated the two germline ends. DNA of the CDR3: TGTGCCATCAGTGAGTCGACTACGCAGGTCTTTGGGGCCAACGTCCTGACTTTC. Its protein is CAISESTTQVFGANVLTF.

The count of this clonotype is one. A much larger clone differs from this one at a single base, so this may be a read error. J is TRBJ1-1 and V is TRBV4-2, with TRBD1 identical over 7 bases. CDR1 is LGHNA and CDR2 is YNFKEQ in the germline V gene. The CDR3 is made up of 17 amino acids. The CDR3 sequence is CVSSARSEGTARTEAFF. CDR3 nucleotide sequence: TGTGTCAGCAGCGCCCGGTCGGAGGGGACAGCGCGTACTGAAGCTTTCTTT.

This chain joins TRBV29-1 and TRBJ1-1; no clear D gene. The ends were cut back, 5 bases at V and 1 base at J, with 5 bases in the middle. The CDR3 totals 11 residues. Germline CDR1 reads SQVTM; CDR2 reads ANQGSEA. The CDR3, as DNA: TGCAGCGTTCTCGAGAACACTGAAGCTTTCTTT. This sequence encodes CSVLENTEAFF. Full variable domain (remainder filled in from reference TRBV29-1 and TRBJ1-1): SAVISQKPSRDICQRGTSLTIQCQVDSQVTMMFWYRQQPGQSLTLIATANQGSEATYESGFVIDKFPISRPNLTFSTLTVSNMSPEDSSIYLCSVLENTEAFFGQGTRLTVV.

This clonotype was observed at least ten times. This rearrangement joins TRBV27 to TRBJ2-7; no reliable D call. The CDR3 is made up of 12 amino acids. Trimming removed 7 bases at V and 3 bases at J, with 10 bases between. The germline V gene encodes CDR1 MNHEY and CDR2 SMNVEV (reference sequence). The CDR3 nucleotides are TGTGCCAGCAAAGGGATATTCTACGAGCAGTACTTC. Amino acid sequence: CASKGIFYEQYF.